This T cell receptor (beta chain) was identified during a study of blood T cells in healthy people across ages. Next came a second PCR, run for about 6 to 12 cycles, which used a sample-barcoded 5' primer along with a J-beta primer mix. MiXCR, applied by TCRdb to the 5' RACE reads, yields one record per CDR3 protein. The sample records roughly 1,000,000 distinct CDR3 sequences, 20% to 25% being singletons. CDR1 is MNHNS and CDR2 is SASEGT in the germline V gene. The germline V and J ends were trimmed by 1 base and 0 bases, with 10 bases remaining between them. The CDR3 covers 15 residues. Study-wide results and limits: The recorded TCR beta diversity per million T cells decreased in a roughly linear manner with age.

This clonotype was detected a few times. Its antigen remains unknown. This same sample was also part of a study on T cells of mothers and their children. In that study: A few healthy Caucasian mothers gave samples, and so did their six children. A primer called M1S, used in the second PCR, added sample barcodes and 2-4 random nucleotides. Relative to unrelated pairs, biologically related mother-child dyads exhibited marginally greater, non-significant overlap.

Material for sequencing was blood. The chain carries TRBV6-1 and TRBJ2-7, with D perhaps matching TRBD2 (6 bases). The receptor was derived from a girl aged 2-10 years in good health. The DNA for the CDR3 is TGTGCCAGCAGTGAAGAGGGTAGCGGCTCCTACGAGCAGTACTTC. It encodes CASSEEGSGSYEQYF.